The sequence of this TCR beta chain was determined in a study of cytomegalovirus exposure and HLA in healthy donors. At the level of the study: It was reported in a later analysis that the roughly 120 validation repertoires used the same platform as the approximately 620 first-cohort repertoires.

TCRdb keeps only in-frame clones here, not all; method: immunoSEQ multiplex PCR. The sample records roughly 59,000 clones, 80% to 95% being singletons. Note on this clone: Its specificity is not known.

Study-wide points: The study recorded 160 or so TCR beta chains that were cytomegalovirus-associated. A few chains linked to CMV were shown in vitro to be specific for CMV antigens. A classifier reportedly called cytomegalovirus status with high sensitivity and specificity.

There are 14 residues in the CDR3. The receptor was isolated from a man younger than 35 in good health and CMV-seropositive. V gene TRBV21-1 combines with J gene TRBJ1-2; TRBD1 reflects the table's D call only, with no check against the DNA. TRBV21-1 is a pseudogene segment. The specimen sequenced was PBMCs. CDR3: CASSKDGRSYGYTF. As DNA, the CDR3 is TGTGCCAGCAGCAAAGATGGCAGATCCTATGGCTACACCTTC.